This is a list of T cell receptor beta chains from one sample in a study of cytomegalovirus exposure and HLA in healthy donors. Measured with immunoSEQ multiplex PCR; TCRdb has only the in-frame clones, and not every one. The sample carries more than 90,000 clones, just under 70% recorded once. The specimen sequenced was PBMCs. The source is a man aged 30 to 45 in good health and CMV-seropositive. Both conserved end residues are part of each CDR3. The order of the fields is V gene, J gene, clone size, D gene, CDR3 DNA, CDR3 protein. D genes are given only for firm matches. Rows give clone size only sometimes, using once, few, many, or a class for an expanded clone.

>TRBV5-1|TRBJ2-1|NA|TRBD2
TGCGCCAGCAGCTCTTCACTAGCGAACTCCTACAATGAGCAGTTCTTC
CASSSSLANSYNEQFF
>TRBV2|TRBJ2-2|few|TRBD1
TGTGCCAGCCTGACAGGGCTGAACACCGGGGAGCTGTTTTTT
CASLTGLNTGELFF
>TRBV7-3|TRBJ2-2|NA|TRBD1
TGTGCCAGCAGCCGGGACAGGGGGCGCACCGGGGAGCTGTTTTTT
CASSRDRGRTGELFF
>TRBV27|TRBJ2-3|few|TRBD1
TGTGCCAGCAGTAACCGGGACAGGGTCTTTGAGGAGTATTTT
CASSNRDRVFEEYF
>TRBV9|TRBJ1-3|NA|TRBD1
TGTGCCAGCAGCGCGGGGACAGTCTCTGGAAACACCATATATTTT
CASSAGTVSGNTIYF
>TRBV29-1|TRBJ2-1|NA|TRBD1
TGCAGCGTCCAAACCGCGACAGGGCTAGACTCCTACAATGAGCAGTTCTTC
CSVQTATGLDSYNEQFF
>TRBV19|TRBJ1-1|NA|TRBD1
TGTGCCAGTAGCTGGCAAGGGGGCCCGAACACTGAAGCTTTCTTT
CASSWQGGPNTEAFF
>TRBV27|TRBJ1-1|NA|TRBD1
TGTGCCAGCAGTTTTGGGCAGGGGGTGACTGAAGCTTTCTTT
CASSFGQGVTEAFF
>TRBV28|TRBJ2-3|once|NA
TGTGCCAGCACCGCGGGACCCACCACAGATACGCAGTATTTT
CASTAGPTTDTQYF
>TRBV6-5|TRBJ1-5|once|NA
TGTGCCAGCAGTGGCAGGGTAGATCATCAGCCCCAGCATTTT
CASSGRVDHQPQHF
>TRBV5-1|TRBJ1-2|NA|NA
TGCGCCAGCAGCTTGCAGGGGATAGGGTATGGCTACACCTTC
CASSLQGIGYGYTF
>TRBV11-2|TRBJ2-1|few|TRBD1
TGTGCCAGCAGCTTAGAACAGGGGAACTACAATGAGCAGTTCTTC
CASSLEQGNYNEQFF
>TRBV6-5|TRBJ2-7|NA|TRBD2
TGTGCCAGCAGTTACTCAAGCGGGGGTTACGAGCAGTACTTC
CASSYSSGGYEQYF
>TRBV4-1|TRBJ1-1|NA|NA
TGCGCCAGCAGCCAACCGGACAAGGGGAACACTGAAGCTTTCTTT
CASSQPDKGNTEAFF
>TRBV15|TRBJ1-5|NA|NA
TGTGCCACCAGCAGAGATCTTTGGGCAGGGGATCAGCCCCAGCATTTT
CATSRDLWAGDQPQHF
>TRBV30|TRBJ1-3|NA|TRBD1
TGTGCCTGGGCCACAGGGGGTCACACCATATATTTT
CAWATGGHTIYF
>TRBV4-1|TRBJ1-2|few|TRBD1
TGCGCCAGCAGCCTAAACAGGGGGGACTATGGCTACACCTTC
CASSLNRGDYGYTF
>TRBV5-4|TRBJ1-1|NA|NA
TGTGCCAGCAGCTACTTGAACACTGAAGCTTTCTTT
CASSYLNTEAFF
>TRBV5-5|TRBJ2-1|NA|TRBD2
TGTGCCAGCAGCCGCGCGGGGGGTGAGAATGAGCAGTTCTTC
CASSRAGGENEQFF
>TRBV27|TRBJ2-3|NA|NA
TGTGCCAGCAGCTTTTCCCTTGAGATTATGGGATCAACAGGCGCAGATACGCAGTATTTT
CASSFSLEIMGSTGADTQYF
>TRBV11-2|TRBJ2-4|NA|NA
TGTGCCAGCAGCCCCTTTGCTGGGAGCGGAGCCAAAAACATTCAGTACTTC
CASSPFAGSGAKNIQYF
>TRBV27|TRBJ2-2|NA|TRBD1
TGTGCCAGCAGGGACAGGGTAGCCGGGGAGCTGTTTTTT
CASRDRVAGELFF
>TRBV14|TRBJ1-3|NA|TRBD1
TGTGCCAGCAGCACCCGACAGGGGACGACTGGAAACACCATATATTTT
CASSTRQGTTGNTIYF
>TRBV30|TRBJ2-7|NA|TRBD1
TGTGCCTGGAGTGTCCGGGACAGGCCGCCCTACTACGAGCAGTACTTC
CAWSVRDRPPYYEQYF
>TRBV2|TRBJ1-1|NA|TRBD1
TGTGCCAGCAGTGGACAGGGGGCTCCTAACACTGAAGCTTTCTTT
CASSGQGAPNTEAFF
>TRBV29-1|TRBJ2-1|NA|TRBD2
TGCAGCGTTGAAGACCTGGGGGGGAAGGAGTTCTTC
CSVEDLGGKEFF
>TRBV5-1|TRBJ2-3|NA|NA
TGCGCCAGCAGCTTGCAGGGGCGCGTCACAGATACGCAGTATTTT
CASSLQGRVTDTQYF
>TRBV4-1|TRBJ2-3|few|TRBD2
TGCGCCAGCAGCCTAGCGGGCAGCACAGATACGCAGTATTTT
CASSLAGSTDTQYF
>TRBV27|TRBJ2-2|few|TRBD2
TGTGCCAGCAGTCTAAGCCTAGGACTAGCGGGGCGGAACACCGGGGAGCTGTTTTTT
CASSLSLGLAGRNTGELFF
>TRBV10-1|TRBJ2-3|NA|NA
TGCGCCGGTTGGTTTCTACCGAGGATCGGTGGGACAGATACGCAGTATTTT
CAGWFLPRIGGTDTQYF
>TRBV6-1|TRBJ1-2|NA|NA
TGTGCCAGCAGTGTTCCCAGGGTAGACTATGGCTACACCTTC
CASSVPRVDYGYTF
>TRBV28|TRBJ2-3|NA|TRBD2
TGTGCCAGCAGTTTAACGGGGGGGGAGAGGGATACGCAGTATTTT
CASSLTGGERDTQYF
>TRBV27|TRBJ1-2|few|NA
TGTGCCAGCAGTTTATCTGGGACCCCGACAGGATTCTATGGCTACACCTTC
CASSLSGTPTGFYGYTF
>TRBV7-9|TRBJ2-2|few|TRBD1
TGTGCCAGCAGCTCCCACCGGGACAGGTCAAATACGAACACCGGGGAGCTGTTTTTT
CASSSHRDRSNTNTGELFF
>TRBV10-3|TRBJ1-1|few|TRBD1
TGTGCCGCCCAAGGACAGGGGGCTATATCAGCTTTCTTT
CAAQGQGAISAFF
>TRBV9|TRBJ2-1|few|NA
TGTGCCAGCAGCGTAGTAGGGAGTGGCTGGAGCTCCTACAATGAGCAGTTCTTC
CASSVVGSGWSSYNEQFF
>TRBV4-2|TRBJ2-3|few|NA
TGTGCCAGCAGCCAGACTGATCACACCCCAGATACGCAGTATTTT
CASSQTDHTPDTQYF
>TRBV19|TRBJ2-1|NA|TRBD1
TGTGCCAGTAGTATACGGAGGGGCCAGGGGGCTAGTGAGCAGTTCTTC
CASSIRRGQGASEQFF
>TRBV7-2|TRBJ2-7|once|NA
TGTGCCAGCAGCTTCAGGATCGAGCAGTACTTC
CASSFRIEQYF
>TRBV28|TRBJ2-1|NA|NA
TGTGCCAGCAGTTTAACTTTTACAGATGAGCAGTTCTTC
CASSLTFTDEQFF
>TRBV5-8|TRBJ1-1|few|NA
TGTGCCAGCATCAGAAATGAAGCTTTCTTT
CASIRNEAFF